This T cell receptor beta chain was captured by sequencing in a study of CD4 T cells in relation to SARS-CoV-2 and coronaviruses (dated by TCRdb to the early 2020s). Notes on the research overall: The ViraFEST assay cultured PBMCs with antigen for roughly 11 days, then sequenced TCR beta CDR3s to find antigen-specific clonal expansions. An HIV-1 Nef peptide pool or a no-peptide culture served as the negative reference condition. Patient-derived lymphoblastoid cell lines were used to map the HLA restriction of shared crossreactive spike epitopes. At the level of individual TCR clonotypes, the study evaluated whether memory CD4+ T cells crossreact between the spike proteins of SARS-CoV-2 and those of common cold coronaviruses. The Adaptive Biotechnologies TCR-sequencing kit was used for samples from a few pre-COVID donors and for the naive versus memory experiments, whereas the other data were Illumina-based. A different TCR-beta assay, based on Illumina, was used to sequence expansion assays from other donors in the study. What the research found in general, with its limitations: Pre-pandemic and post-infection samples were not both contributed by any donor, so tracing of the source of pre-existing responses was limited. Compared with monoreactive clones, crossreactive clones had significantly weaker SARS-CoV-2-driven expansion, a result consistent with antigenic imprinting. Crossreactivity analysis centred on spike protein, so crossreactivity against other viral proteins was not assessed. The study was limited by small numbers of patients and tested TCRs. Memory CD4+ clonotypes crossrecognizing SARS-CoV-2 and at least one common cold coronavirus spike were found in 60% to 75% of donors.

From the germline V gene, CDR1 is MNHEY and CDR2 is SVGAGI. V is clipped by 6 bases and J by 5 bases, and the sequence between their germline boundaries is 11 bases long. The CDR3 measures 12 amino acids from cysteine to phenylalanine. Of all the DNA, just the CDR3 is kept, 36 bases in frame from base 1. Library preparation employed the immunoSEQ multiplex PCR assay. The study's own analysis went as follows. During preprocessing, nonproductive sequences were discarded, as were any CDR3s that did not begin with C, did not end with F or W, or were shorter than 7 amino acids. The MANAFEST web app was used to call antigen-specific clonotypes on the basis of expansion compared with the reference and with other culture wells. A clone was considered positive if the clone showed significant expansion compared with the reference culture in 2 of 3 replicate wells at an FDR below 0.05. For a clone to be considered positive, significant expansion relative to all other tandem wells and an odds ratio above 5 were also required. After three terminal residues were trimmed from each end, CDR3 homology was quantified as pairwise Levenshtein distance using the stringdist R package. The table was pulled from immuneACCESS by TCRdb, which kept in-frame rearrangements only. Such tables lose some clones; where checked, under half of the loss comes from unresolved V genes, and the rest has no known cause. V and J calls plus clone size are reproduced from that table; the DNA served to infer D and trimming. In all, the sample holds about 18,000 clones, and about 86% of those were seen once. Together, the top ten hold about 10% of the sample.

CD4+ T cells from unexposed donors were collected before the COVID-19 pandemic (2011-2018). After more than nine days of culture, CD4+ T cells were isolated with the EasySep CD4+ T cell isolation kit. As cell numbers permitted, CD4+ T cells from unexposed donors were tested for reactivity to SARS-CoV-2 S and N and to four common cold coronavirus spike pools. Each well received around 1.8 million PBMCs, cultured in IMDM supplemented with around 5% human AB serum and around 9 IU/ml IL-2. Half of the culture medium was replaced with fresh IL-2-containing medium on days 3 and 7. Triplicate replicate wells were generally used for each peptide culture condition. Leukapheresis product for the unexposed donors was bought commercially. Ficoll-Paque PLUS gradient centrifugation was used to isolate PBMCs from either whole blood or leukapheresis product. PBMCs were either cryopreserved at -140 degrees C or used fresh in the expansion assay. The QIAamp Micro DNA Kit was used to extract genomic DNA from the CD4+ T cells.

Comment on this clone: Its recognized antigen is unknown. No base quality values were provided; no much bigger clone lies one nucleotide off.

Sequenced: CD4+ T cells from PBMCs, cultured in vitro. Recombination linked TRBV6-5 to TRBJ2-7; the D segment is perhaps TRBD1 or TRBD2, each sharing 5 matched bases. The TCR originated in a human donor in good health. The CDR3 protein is CASRGRADEQYF. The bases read TGTGCCAGCAGGGGACGTGCCGACGAGCAGTACTTC.